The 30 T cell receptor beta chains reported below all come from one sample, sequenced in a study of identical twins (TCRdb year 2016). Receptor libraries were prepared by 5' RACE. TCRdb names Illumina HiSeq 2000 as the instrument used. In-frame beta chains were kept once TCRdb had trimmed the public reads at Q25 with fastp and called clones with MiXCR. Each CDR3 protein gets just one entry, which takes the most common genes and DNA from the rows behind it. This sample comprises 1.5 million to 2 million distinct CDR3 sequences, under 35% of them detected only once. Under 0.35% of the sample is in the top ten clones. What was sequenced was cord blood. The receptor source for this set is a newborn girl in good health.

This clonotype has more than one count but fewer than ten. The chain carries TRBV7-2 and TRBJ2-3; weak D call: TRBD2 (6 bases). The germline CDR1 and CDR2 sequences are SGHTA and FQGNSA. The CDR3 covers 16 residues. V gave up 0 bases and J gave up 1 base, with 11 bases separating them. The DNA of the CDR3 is TGTGCCAGCAGCTTAGCAGGGACTTACCGCACAGATACGCAGTATTTT. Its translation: CASSLAGTYRTDTQYF.

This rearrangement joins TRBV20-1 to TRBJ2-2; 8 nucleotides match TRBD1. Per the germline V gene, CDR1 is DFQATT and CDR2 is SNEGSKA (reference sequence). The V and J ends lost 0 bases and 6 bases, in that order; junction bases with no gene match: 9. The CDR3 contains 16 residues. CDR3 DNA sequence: TGCAGTGCTAGAGATGGAGGACAGGGATGGTCCGGGGAGCTGTTTTTT. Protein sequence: CSARDGGQGWSGELFF.

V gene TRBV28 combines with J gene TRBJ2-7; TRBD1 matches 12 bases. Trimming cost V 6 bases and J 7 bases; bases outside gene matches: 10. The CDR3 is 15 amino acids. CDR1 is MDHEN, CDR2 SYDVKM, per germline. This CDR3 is CASRPPGQGAKEQYF. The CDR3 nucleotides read TGTGCCAGCAGACCCCCGGGACAGGGGGCGAAAGAGCAGTACTTC.

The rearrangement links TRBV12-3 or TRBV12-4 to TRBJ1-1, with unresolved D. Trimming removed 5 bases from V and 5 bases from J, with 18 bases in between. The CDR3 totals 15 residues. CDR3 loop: CASSLRQLRRTEAFF. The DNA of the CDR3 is TGTGCCAGCAGTCTCAGGCAACTACGTAGGACTGAAGCTTTCTTT.

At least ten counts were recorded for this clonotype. The chain's CDR3 is CASSFRVNEQFF. The CDR3 nucleotides are TGTGCCAGCAGTTTCAGGGTCAATGAGCAGTTCTTC. This chain links TRBV28 with TRBJ2-1; the D gene is possibly TRBD1 (5 bases). The CDR3 runs to 12 residues. The V gene's germline CDR1 is MDHEN and CDR2 SYDVKM. Trimming stripped 3 bases from V and 6 bases from J, with 6 bases between.

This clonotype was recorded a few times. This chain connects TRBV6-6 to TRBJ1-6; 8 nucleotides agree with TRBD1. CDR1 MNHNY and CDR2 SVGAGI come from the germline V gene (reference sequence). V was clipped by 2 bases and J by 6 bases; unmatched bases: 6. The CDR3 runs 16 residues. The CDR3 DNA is TGTGCCAGCAGTTACGGACAGGGTCTGGGTAATTCACCCCTCCACTTT. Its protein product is CASSYGQGLGNSPLHF.

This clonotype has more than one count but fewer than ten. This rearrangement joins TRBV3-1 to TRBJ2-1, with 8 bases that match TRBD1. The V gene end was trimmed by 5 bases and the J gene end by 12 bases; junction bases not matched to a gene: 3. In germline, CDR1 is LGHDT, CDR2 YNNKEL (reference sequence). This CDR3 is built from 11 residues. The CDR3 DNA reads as TGTGCCAGCAGCTCCAGGGGGCGGCAGTTCTTC. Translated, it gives CASSSRGRQFF.

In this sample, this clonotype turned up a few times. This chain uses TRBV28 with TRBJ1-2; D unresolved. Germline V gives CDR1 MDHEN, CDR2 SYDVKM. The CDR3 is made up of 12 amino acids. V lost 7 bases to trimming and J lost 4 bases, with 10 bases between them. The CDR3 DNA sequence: TGTGCCAGCACGAGGTCGGGCTATGGCTACACCTTC. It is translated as CASTRSGYGYTF.

DNA of the CDR3: TGCGCCAGCAGCCAACGAAGTTCTAGCGGAACGTACAATGAGCAGTTCTTC. Translating it yields CASSQRSSSGTYNEQFF. The rearrangement joins TRBV4-1 to TRBJ2-1, with 7 bases fitting TRBD2. This CDR3 has 17 amino acids. V gave up 2 bases and J gave up 4 bases; unmatched junction bases: 11. CDR1 is MGHRA and CDR2 is YSYEKL in the germline V gene.

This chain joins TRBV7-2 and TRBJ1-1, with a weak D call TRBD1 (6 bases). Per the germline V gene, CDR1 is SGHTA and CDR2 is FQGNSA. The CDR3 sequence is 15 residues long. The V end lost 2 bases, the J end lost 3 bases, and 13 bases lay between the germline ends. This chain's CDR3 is CASSLWDTWDTEAFF. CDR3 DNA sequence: TGTGCCAGCAGCTTATGGGACACATGGGACACTGAAGCTTTCTTT.

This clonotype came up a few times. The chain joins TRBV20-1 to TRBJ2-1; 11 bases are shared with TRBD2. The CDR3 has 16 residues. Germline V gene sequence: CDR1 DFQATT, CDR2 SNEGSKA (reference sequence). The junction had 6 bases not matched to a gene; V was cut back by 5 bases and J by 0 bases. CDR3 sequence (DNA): TGCAGTGCTCCTAGCGGGGGGTTTACCTCCTACAATGAGCAGTTCTTC. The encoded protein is CSAPSGGFTSYNEQFF.

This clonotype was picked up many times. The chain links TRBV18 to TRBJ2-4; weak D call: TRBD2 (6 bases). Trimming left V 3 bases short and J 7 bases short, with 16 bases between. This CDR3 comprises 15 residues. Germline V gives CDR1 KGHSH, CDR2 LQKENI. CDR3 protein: CASSPSHRRENIQYF. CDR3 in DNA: TGTGCCAGCTCACCTTCCCACAGGAGGGAGAACATTCAGTACTTC.

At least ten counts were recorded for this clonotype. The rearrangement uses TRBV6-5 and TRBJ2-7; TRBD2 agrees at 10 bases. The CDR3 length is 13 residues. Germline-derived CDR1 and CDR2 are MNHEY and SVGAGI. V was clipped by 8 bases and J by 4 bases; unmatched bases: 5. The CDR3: CASSGLAVYEQYF. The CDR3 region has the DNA TGTGCCAGCTCAGGACTAGCGGTTTACGAGCAGTACTTC.

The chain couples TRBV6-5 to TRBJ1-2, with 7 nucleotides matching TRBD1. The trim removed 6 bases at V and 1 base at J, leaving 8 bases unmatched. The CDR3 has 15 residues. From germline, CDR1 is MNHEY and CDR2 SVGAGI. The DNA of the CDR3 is TGTGCCAGCAGACGCCAGACAGGGTTTAACTATGGCTACACCTTC. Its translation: CASRRQTGFNYGYTF.

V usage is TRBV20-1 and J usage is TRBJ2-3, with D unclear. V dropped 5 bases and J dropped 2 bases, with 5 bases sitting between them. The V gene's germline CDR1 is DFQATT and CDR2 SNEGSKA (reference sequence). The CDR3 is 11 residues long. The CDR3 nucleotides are TGCAGTGCTGACAACACAGATACGCAGTATTTT. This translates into CSADNTDTQYF.

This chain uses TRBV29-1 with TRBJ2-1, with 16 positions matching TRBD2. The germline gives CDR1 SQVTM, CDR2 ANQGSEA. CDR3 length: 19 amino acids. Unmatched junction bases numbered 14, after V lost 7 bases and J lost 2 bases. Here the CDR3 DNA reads TGCAGCGCCCACGGCGGGGGACTAGCGGGAGGGTTCGCCTACAATGAGCAGTTCTTC. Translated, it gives CSAHGGGLAGGFAYNEQFF.

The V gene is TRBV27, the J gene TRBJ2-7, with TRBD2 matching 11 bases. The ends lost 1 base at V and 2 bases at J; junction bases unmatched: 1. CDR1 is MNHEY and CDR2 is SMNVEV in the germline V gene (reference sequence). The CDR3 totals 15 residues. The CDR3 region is CASSLYSGRAYEQYF. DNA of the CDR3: TGTGCCAGCAGTTTATATAGCGGGAGGGCCTACGAGCAGTACTTC.

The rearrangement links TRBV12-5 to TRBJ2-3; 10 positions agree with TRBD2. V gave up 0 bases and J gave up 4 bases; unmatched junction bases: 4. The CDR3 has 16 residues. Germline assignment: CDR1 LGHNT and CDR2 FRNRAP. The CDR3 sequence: CASGLVQAGGADTQYF. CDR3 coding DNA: TGTGCTAGTGGTTTGGTACAAGCGGGAGGGGCAGATACGCAGTATTTT.

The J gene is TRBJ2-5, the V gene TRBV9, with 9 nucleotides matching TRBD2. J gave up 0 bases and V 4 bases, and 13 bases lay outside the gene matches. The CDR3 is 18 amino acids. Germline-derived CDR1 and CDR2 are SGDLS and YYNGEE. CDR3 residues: CASSRFGPSGENQETQYF. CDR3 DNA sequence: TGTGCCAGCAGCCGCTTCGGTCCTAGCGGGGAGAACCAAGAGACCCAGTACTTC.

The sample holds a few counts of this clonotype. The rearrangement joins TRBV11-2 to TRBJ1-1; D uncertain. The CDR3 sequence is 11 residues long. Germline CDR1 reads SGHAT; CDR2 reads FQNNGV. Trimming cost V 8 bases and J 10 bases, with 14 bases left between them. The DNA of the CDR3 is TGTGCCAGCCCATTCGAGGTAGTAGCTTTCTTT. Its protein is CASPFEVVAFF.

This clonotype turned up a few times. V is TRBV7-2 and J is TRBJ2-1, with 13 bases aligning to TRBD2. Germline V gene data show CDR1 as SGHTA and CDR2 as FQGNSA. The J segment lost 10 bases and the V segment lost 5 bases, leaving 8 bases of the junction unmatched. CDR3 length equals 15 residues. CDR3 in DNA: TGTGCCAGCAGCCATCATGGACTAGCGGGGGAGGAGCAGTTCTTC. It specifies CASSHHGLAGEEQFF.

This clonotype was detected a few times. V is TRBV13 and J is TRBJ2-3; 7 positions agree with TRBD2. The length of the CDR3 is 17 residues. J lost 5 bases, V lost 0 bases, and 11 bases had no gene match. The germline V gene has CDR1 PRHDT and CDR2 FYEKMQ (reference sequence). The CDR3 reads CASSLGLSVGGRDTQYF. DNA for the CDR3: TGTGCCAGCAGCTTAGGCCTCTCTGTGGGAGGGAGAGATACGCAGTATTTT.

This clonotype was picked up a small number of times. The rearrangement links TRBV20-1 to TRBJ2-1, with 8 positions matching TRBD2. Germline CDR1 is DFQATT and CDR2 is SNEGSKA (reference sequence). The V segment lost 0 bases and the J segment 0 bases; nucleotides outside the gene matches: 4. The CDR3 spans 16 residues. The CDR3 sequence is CSAREAGTSSYNEQFF. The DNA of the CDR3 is TGCAGTGCTAGAGAGGCCGGGACTAGCTCCTACAATGAGCAGTTCTTC.

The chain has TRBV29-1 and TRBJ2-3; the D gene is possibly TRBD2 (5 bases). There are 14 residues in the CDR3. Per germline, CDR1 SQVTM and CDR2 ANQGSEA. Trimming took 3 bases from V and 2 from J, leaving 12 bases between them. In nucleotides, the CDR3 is TGCAGCGTTGACCTCGGACTCCACACAGATACGCAGTATTTT. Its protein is CSVDLGLHTDTQYF.

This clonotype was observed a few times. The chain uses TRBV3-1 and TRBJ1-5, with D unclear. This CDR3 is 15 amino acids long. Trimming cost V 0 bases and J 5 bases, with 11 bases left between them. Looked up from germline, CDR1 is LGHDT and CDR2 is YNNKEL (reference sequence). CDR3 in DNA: TGTGCCAGCAGCCAAGATGCCGGAGGGCATCAGCCCCAGCATTTT. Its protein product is CASSQDAGGHQPQHF. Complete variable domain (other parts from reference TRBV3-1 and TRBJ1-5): DTAVSQTPKYLVTQMGNDKSIKCEQNLGHDTMYWYKQDSKKFLKIMFSYNNKELIINETVPNRFSPKSPDKAHLNLHINSLELGDSAVYFCASSQDAGGHQPQHFGDGTRLSIL.

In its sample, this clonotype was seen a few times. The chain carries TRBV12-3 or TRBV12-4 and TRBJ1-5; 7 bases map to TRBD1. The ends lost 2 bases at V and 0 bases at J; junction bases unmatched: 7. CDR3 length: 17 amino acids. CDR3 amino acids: CASSLRARQGSNQPQHF. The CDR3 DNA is TGTGCCAGCAGTTTAAGGGCGAGACAGGGTAGCAATCAGCCCCAGCATTTT.

CDR3 in amino acids: CASSFLGRVAEAFF. In DNA form, the CDR3 reads TGCGCCAGCAGCTTTTTAGGGAGGGTCGCTGAAGCTTTCTTT. The V call is TRBV5-1, the J call TRBJ1-1; D unclear. There are 14 residues in the CDR3. The germline V gene has CDR1 SGHRS and CDR2 YFSETQ. V was shortened by 2 bases and J by 6 bases, with 14 bases between the two germline ends.

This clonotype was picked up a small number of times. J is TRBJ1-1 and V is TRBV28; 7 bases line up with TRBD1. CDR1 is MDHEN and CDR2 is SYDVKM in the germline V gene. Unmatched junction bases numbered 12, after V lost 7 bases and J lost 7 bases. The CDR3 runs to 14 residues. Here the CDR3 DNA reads TGTGCCAGCATCTATCCAGGGGGTCGGAATGAAGCTTTCTTT. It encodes CASIYPGGRNEAFF.

The CDR3: CAIAGTGKNIQYF. As DNA, the CDR3 is TGTGCCATCGCCGGGACAGGGAAAAACATTCAGTACTTC. The chain couples TRBV10-3 to TRBJ2-4; 9 nucleotides align to TRBD1. Germline V gene lookup returns CDR1 ENHRY and CDR2 SYGVKD. J was trimmed by 4 bases and V by 8 bases; bases with no gene match: 3. The CDR3 runs 13 residues.

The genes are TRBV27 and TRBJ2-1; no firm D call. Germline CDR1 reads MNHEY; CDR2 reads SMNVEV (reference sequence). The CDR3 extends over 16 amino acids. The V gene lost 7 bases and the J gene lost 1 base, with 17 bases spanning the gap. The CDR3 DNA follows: TGTGCCAGCACCCTCTTTCCTGACGGGTCCTACAATGAGCAGTTCTTC. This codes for CASTLFPDGSYNEQFF.